A single sample gave rise to the 17 T cell receptor beta chains below, sequenced in a study of shared clonotypes between healthy human individuals. Method: immunoSEQ multiplex PCR; TCRdb's copy keeps in-frame clones and lacks some. Altogether around 2,000,000 clones are present, approximately 94% being singletons, with the ten largest covering 1.7%. Positively selected for CCR7, the CD45RO-negative cells used as naive CD8 cells excluded terminally differentiated effector memory CD45RA+ cells. Sequencing was performed on naive CD8+ T cells from PBMCs. These receptors were collected from a man aged 18 to 30 in good health. Some clones in this sample may be carry-over from other donors' samples.

The rearrangement links TRBV28 to TRBJ1-2; 8 nucleotides agree with TRBD1. The CDR3 runs to 14 residues. V lost 5 bases and J lost 2; bases outside the gene matches: 4. CDR1 MDHEN and CDR2 SYDVKM come from the germline V gene. For the CDR3, the DNA is TGTGCCAGCAGTGGGGACAGGACGAACTATGGCTACACCTTC. It specifies CASSGDRTNYGYTF.

For the CDR3, the DNA is TGCGCCAGCAGAGATGCGGGAGGGAACACAGATACGCAGTATTTT. Its protein is CASRDAGGNTDTQYF. This rearrangement joins TRBV5-1 to TRBJ2-3, with 9 nucleotides matching TRBD2. V lost 5 bases to trimming and J lost 2 bases; unmatched junction nucleotides: 6. From germline, CDR1 is SGHRS and CDR2 YFSETQ. The CDR3 has 15 residues.

The V call is TRBV27, the J call TRBJ2-5, with TRBD2 matching over 10 bases. CDR3 length equals 16 residues. V lost 6 bases, J lost 2 bases, and 9 bases stayed unmatched. Germline V gene data show CDR1 as MNHEY and CDR2 as SMNVEV (reference sequence). The CDR3 DNA reads as TGTGCCAGCAGGCGCTGGACTAGCGGAGATCAAGAGACCCAGTACTTC. Translation: CASRRWTSGDQETQYF.

V usage is TRBV6-1 and J usage is TRBJ2-7, with D possibly TRBD1 on 6 matching bases. The ends were cut back, 6 bases at V and 0 bases at J, with 15 bases in the middle. Germline CDR1 reads MNHNS; CDR2 reads SASEGT. This CDR3 is 15 amino acids long. The CDR3: CASRTDSRSSYEQYF. CDR3 DNA: TGTGCCAGCAGGACGGACAGTCGGAGCTCCTACGAGCAGTACTTC.

The chain recombines TRBV4-1 with TRBJ2-2; D might be TRBD1 (6 bases). The CDR3 is made up of 16 amino acids. The V and J ends lost 1 base and 0 bases respectively, with 9 bases between them. CDR1 and CDR2 from the germline V gene are MGHRA and YSYEKL. The CDR3: CASSQVQGTNTGELFF. In nucleotides, the CDR3 is TGCGCCAGCAGCCAAGTACAGGGAACGAACACCGGGGAGCTGTTTTTT.

V usage is TRBV28 and J usage is TRBJ2-3; no definite D call. Germline V gene data show CDR1 as MDHEN and CDR2 as SYDVKM. This CDR3 contains 14 residues. V lost 6 bases and J 6 bases, leaving 16 bases between the germline ends. The CDR3 loop reads CASSGTLRIDTQYF. The CDR3 DNA follows: TGTGCCAGCAGCGGTACCCTACGCATCGATACGCAGTATTTT.

The chain combines TRBV28 with TRBJ1-5; 7 bases are a match to TRBD1. CDR1 and CDR2 from the germline V gene are MDHEN and SYDVKM. There are 20 residues in the CDR3. The trim removed 11 bases at V and 0 bases at J, leaving 25 bases unmatched. CDR3 amino acids: CAYKRGGGEPPPYSNQPQHF. Written as DNA, the CDR3 is TGTGCCTATAAAAGGGGAGGGGGCGAGCCCCCCCCTTATAGCAATCAGCCCCAGCATTTT.

This chain joins TRBV4-1 and TRBJ1-1; D remains ambiguous. Germline CDR1 reads MGHRA; CDR2 reads YSYEKL. The CDR3 sequence is 15 residues long. V lost 3 bases, J lost 2 bases, and 13 bases lay in between. CDR3 protein: CASSQLTSGNTEAFF. In nucleotides, the CDR3 is TGCGCCAGCAGCCAGTTGACCTCGGGCAACACTGAAGCTTTCTTT.

The chain employs TRBV14 and TRBJ2-1; 15 positions match TRBD2. Germline values: CDR1 SGHDN, CDR2 FVKESK. V was clipped by 1 base and J by 3 bases; unmatched bases: 13. The CDR3 spans 21 residues. Here the CDR3 reads CASSQVPAGTSGRIGYNEQFF. CDR3 bases: TGTGCCAGCAGCCAAGTTCCAGCTGGGACTAGCGGGAGGATAGGCTACAATGAGCAGTTCTTC.

The V gene is TRBV27, the J gene TRBJ1-6, with TRBD1 matching over 8 bases. J lost 9 bases, V lost 2 bases, and 3 bases had no gene match. CDR1 and CDR2 (germline): MNHEY, SMNVEV (reference sequence). This CDR3 comprises 14 residues. CDR3 loop: CASSLQGASSPLHF. The CDR3 DNA reads TGTGCCAGCAGTTTACAGGGGGCGAGTTCACCCCTCCACTTT.

The rearrangement joins TRBV4-1 to TRBJ2-7; 12 bases match TRBD2. V trimming: 3 bases; J trimming: 6 bases; junction bases outside the gene matches: 6. CDR1 and CDR2 (germline): MGHRA, YSYEKL. The CDR3 loop spans 15 amino acids. CDR3 nucleotides: TGCGCCAGCAGCCACCTGACTAGCGGGAGATCCGAGCAGTACTTC. Encoded protein: CASSHLTSGRSEQYF.

The chain recombines TRBV5-1 with TRBJ2-5; D may be TRBD1 (6 bases). CDR3 length equals 15 residues. The V gene lost 3 bases and the J gene lost 5 bases, with 17 bases spanning the gap. Germline values: CDR1 SGHRS, CDR2 YFSETQ. Here the CDR3 DNA reads TGCGCCAGCAGCTCCCGGGACACCCGATTGGAGACCCAGTACTTC. It translates to CASSSRDTRLETQYF.

V and J are TRBV19 and TRBJ2-2; D is perhaps TRBD2 (6 bases). V was pared by 7 bases and J by 1 base, with 13 bases between. Germline V gives CDR1 LNHDA, CDR2 SQIVND (reference sequence). This CDR3 comprises 15 residues. CDR3 residues: CASTIAAMNTGELFF. The CDR3 DNA reads TGTGCCAGTACCATAGCGGCAATGAACACCGGGGAGCTGTTTTTT.

V usage is TRBV18 and J usage is TRBJ2-7; 8 nucleotides align to TRBD1. CDR1 KGHSH and CDR2 LQKENI come from the germline V gene. After removal of 4 bases from V and 4 bases from J, the junction contained 9 bases not matched to a gene. The CDR3 length is 15 residues. The CDR3 here is CASSLDRGGLYEQYF. In DNA form, the CDR3 reads TGTGCCAGCTCACTTGACAGGGGTGGCCTATACGAGCAGTACTTC.

This clone was counted a single time. Other DNA sequences in the same sample also yield this CDR3. The V and J genes are TRBV19 and TRBJ1-1; tentatively, D is TRBD1 (5 bases). V lost 5 bases to trimming and J lost 4 bases, with 8 bases between them. In germline, CDR1 is LNHDA, CDR2 SQIVND (reference sequence). The CDR3 spans 12 residues. CDR3 sequence (DNA): TGTGCCAGTAGTTATGGGGGCACTGAAGCTTTCTTT. Translated, it gives CASSYGGTEAFF. The variable domain in full, completed from reference TRBV19 and TRBJ1-1, reads DGGITQSPKYLFRKEGQNVTLSCEQNLNHDAMYWYRQDPGQGLRLIYYSQIVNDFQKGDIAEGYSVSREKKESFPLTVTSAQKNPTAFYLCASSYGGTEAFFGQGTRLTVV.

The chain joins TRBV7-9 to TRBJ2-3; TRBD1 matches 7 bases. The CDR3 extends over 15 amino acids. The V gene's germline CDR1 is SEHNR and CDR2 FQNEAQ (reference sequence). V was pared by 6 bases and J by 4 bases, with 10 bases of the junction left unmatched. The DNA of the CDR3 is TGTGCCAGCAGTTCTAGCCGACAGGGACCAGATACGCAGTATTTT. This sequence encodes CASSSSRQGPDTQYF. The full variable domain, in which reference TRBV7-9 and TRBJ2-3 provide the parts outside the CDR3, is DTGVSQNPRHKITKRGQNVTFRCDPISEHNRLYWYRQTLGQGPEFLTYFQNEAQLEKSRLLSDRFSAERPKGSFSTLEIQRTEQGDSAMYLCASSSSRQGPDTQYFGPGTRLTVL.

The chain employs TRBV5-6 and TRBJ2-1; 7 nucleotides align to TRBD2. Germline CDR1 is SGHDT and CDR2 is YYEEEE. V trimming: 0 bases; J trimming: 4 bases; junction bases outside the gene matches: 7. There are 16 residues in the CDR3. This chain's CDR3 is CASSLAGGTRYNEQFF. In nucleotides, the CDR3 is TGTGCCAGCAGCTTGGCGGGGGGAACTCGTTACAATGAGCAGTTCTTC.